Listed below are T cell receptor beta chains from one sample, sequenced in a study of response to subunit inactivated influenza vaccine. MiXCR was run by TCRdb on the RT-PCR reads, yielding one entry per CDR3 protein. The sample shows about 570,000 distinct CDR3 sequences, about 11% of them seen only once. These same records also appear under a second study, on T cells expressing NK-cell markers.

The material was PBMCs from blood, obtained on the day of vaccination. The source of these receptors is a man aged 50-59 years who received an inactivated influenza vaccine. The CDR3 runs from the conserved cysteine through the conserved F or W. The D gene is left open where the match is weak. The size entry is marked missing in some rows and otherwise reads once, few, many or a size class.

CDR3 DNA: TGTGCCAGCAGCCAAGGCGGCAGGGGGGACTACGAGCAGTACTTC
CDR3 protein: CASSQGGRGDYEQYF
J gene: TRBJ2-7
clone size: -
D gene: -
V gene: TRBV4-2

CDR3 DNA: TGTGCCAGCAGTTTCCTACGGCTCAGGAGGGCCGGAAGCTACGAGCAGTACTTC
CDR3 protein: CASSFLRLRRAGSYEQYF
J gene: TRBJ2-7
clone size: -
D gene: -
V gene: TRBV28

CDR3 DNA: TGTGCCAGCAGCCAAGTTAGCGGGAGGGCCTCCCCCTACGAGCAGTACTTC
CDR3 protein: CASSQVSGRASPYEQYF
J gene: TRBJ2-7
clone size: -
D gene: TRBD2
V gene: TRBV4-2

CDR3 DNA: TGCAGTGCTAGCGGTTGGTCCCACCTAGCGGAGTACAATGAGCAGTTCTTC
CDR3 protein: CSASGWSHLAEYNEQFF
J gene: TRBJ2-1
clone size: -
D gene: TRBD2
V gene: TRBV20-1

CDR3 DNA: TGCGCCAGCAGCTCCTACCTCCTAGCGGGACCGCAAGAGACCCAGTACTTC
CDR3 protein: CASSSYLLAGPQETQYF
J gene: TRBJ2-5
clone size: few
D gene: TRBD2
V gene: TRBV5-1

CDR3 DNA: TGTGCCATCACCAACGAAGGAGGGACAGTCGCAGATACGCAGTATTTT
CDR3 protein: CAITNEGGTVADTQYF
J gene: TRBJ2-3
clone size: few
D gene: -
V gene: TRBV10-3

CDR3 DNA: TGTGCCAGCTTGGAGGGAGGTCCCTACAATGAGCAGTTCTTC
CDR3 protein: CASLEGGPYNEQFF
J gene: TRBJ2-1
clone size: few
D gene: -
V gene: TRBV6-2/TRBV6-3

CDR3 DNA: TGTGCCAGCAGCTTAGCGGGACAGGTCAATGAGCAGTTCTTC
CDR3 protein: CASSLAGQVNEQFF
J gene: TRBJ2-1
clone size: -
D gene: TRBD1
V gene: TRBV7-2

CDR3 DNA: TGCAGTGCTAGAGAATCTCCAGGGAGGCATGAGCAGTTCTTC
CDR3 protein: CSARESPGRHEQFF
J gene: TRBJ2-1
clone size: few
D gene: -
V gene: TRBV20-1

CDR3 DNA: TGTGCCAGCAGCTTCTCTGCCGGAGATTTGAACACTGAAGTTTTCTTT
CDR3 protein: CASSFSAGDLNTEVFF
J gene: TRBJ1-1
clone size: few
D gene: -
V gene: TRBV5-5

CDR3 DNA: TGTGCCAGCAGTTACCGGGACAGTAGCAATCAGCCCCAGCATTTT
CDR3 protein: CASSYRDSSNQPQHF
J gene: TRBJ1-5
clone size: -
D gene: TRBD1
V gene: TRBV28

CDR3 DNA: TGTGCCAGCAGCGCGCCGGGACTAGCGGGAGGGACTTACAATGAGCAGTTCTTC
CDR3 protein: CASSAPGLAGGTYNEQFF
J gene: TRBJ2-1
clone size: few
D gene: TRBD2
V gene: TRBV9

CDR3 DNA: TGCGCCAGCAGTGAGTTTAGCAGGGGGATTTCCTACGAGCAGTACTTC
CDR3 protein: CASSEFSRGISYEQYF
J gene: TRBJ2-7
clone size: -
D gene: TRBD1
V gene: TRBV10-2

CDR3 DNA: TGTGCCAGCAGGGCGACAGGGGATGCTTTTCAGCCCCAGCATTTT
CDR3 protein: CASRATGDAFQPQHF
J gene: TRBJ1-5
clone size: few
D gene: TRBD1
V gene: TRBV12-3/TRBV12-4

CDR3 DNA: TGTGCCAGCAGCCCATCAAGGACGGAACTTTATAGCAATCAGCCCCAGCATTTT
CDR3 protein: CASSPSRTELYSNQPQHF
J gene: TRBJ1-5
clone size: -
D gene: -
V gene: TRBV11-2

CDR3 DNA: TGTGCCTGGAATAGCGGGAGCCGCAATGAGCAGTTCTTC
CDR3 protein: CAWNSGSRNEQFF
J gene: TRBJ2-1
clone size: few
D gene: TRBD2
V gene: TRBV30

CDR3 DNA: TGTGCCAGCTCACCGTCAAGCGGGATCAACGAGCAGTACTTC
CDR3 protein: CASSPSSGINEQYF
J gene: TRBJ2-7
clone size: few
D gene: TRBD2
V gene: TRBV18

CDR3 DNA: TGTGCCAGCTCAGGGGGTGTAAATCAGCCCCAGCATTTT
CDR3 protein: CASSGGVNQPQHF
J gene: TRBJ1-5
clone size: -
D gene: TRBD1
V gene: TRBV12-3/TRBV12-4

CDR3 DNA: TGTGCCAGCGTCCTCGCGGGGGGCACCGGGGAGCTGTTTTTT
CDR3 protein: CASVLAGGTGELFF
J gene: TRBJ2-2
clone size: -
D gene: TRBD2
V gene: TRBV6-1

CDR3 DNA: TGTGCCAGCAGCTTAGGCGGTCTCGGGGCTTTCTTT
CDR3 protein: CASSLGGLGAFF
J gene: TRBJ1-1
clone size: -
D gene: -
V gene: TRBV7-2

CDR3 DNA: TGTGCCAGCACCCTAGGTAGTCGCAGGCGATCCTACGAGCAGTACTTC
CDR3 protein: CASTLGSRRRSYEQYF
J gene: TRBJ2-7
clone size: -
D gene: -
V gene: TRBV7-3

CDR3 DNA: TGTGCCAGCAGCCAAGTCTTGTCCTATGAGCAGTTCTTC
CDR3 protein: CASSQVLSYEQFF
J gene: TRBJ2-1
clone size: many
D gene: -
V gene: TRBV3-1

CDR3 DNA: TGTGCCATCAGGGGGAGCCGGGACCTAGAAGAGACCCAGTACTTC
CDR3 protein: CAIRGSRDLEETQYF
J gene: TRBJ2-5
clone size: few
D gene: -
V gene: TRBV10-3

CDR3 DNA: TGTGCCAGCAGTTTAGTCTTGACAGGGCCCCCGAACACCGGGGAGCTGTTTTTT
CDR3 protein: CASSLVLTGPPNTGELFF
J gene: TRBJ2-2
clone size: -
D gene: TRBD1
V gene: TRBV12-3/TRBV12-4

CDR3 DNA: TGCGCCAGCAGCCAAGCTAGCGGGGGCCCCACAGATACGCAGTATTTT
CDR3 protein: CASSQASGGPTDTQYF
J gene: TRBJ2-3
clone size: -
D gene: TRBD2
V gene: TRBV4-3

CDR3 DNA: TGCAGTGCTAGAGAGACTAGCGGGGCAGATACGCAGTATTTT
CDR3 protein: CSARETSGADTQYF
J gene: TRBJ2-3
clone size: -
D gene: TRBD2
V gene: TRBV20-1

CDR3 DNA: TGTGCCAGCAGGATGTCTAGCGGGGGGGGAGATACGCAGTATTTT
CDR3 protein: CASRMSSGGGDTQYF
J gene: TRBJ2-3
clone size: -
D gene: TRBD2
V gene: TRBV12-3/TRBV12-4

CDR3 DNA: TGTGCCAGCAGCTTATCCTCAGGTGGTAATTCACCCCTCCACTTT
CDR3 protein: CASSLSSGGNSPLHF
J gene: TRBJ1-6
clone size: few
D gene: -
V gene: TRBV5-6

CDR3 DNA: TGTGCCAGCAGCCCCGTAACTACCCACTACAATGAGCAGTTCTTC
CDR3 protein: CASSPVTTHYNEQFF
J gene: TRBJ2-1
clone size: few
D gene: -
V gene: TRBV7-3

CDR3 DNA: TGCAGTGCTAGAAGGACAGGGATCACAGATACGCAGTATTTT
CDR3 protein: CSARRTGITDTQYF
J gene: TRBJ2-3
clone size: many
D gene: TRBD1
V gene: TRBV20-1

CDR3 DNA: TGTGCCAGCAGCCCAAAGGACCGATTGGGACATTCGAACACCGGGGAGCTGTTTTTT
CDR3 protein: CASSPKDRLGHSNTGELFF
J gene: TRBJ2-2
clone size: few
D gene: -
V gene: TRBV11-1

CDR3 DNA: TGTGCCAGCAGTTTAATCGGGACGGAAGTTGAAGCTTTCTTT
CDR3 protein: CASSLIGTEVEAFF
J gene: TRBJ1-1
clone size: few
D gene: -
V gene: TRBV3-1

CDR3 DNA: TGTGCCAGCAGCTCCAGAGGGGGCTACGAGCAGTACTTC
CDR3 protein: CASSSRGGYEQYF
J gene: TRBJ2-7
clone size: many
D gene: -
V gene: TRBV7-8

CDR3 DNA: TGTGCCACCAGTGCCCCGTTAGGGTACAATGAGCAGTTCTTC
CDR3 protein: CATSAPLGYNEQFF
J gene: TRBJ2-1
clone size: few
D gene: -
V gene: TRBV24-1

CDR3 DNA: TGTGCCAGCGAAGCGGGGGCGATCACAGATACGCAGTATTTT
CDR3 protein: CASEAGAITDTQYF
J gene: TRBJ2-3
clone size: -
D gene: TRBD2
V gene: TRBV2

CDR3 DNA: TGTGCCAGCAGCAAAACTGTCACCGGGGAGCTGTTTTTT
CDR3 protein: CASSKTVTGELFF
J gene: TRBJ2-2
clone size: few
D gene: -
V gene: TRBV11-2

CDR3 DNA: TGCAGTGCTAGAGTCGGACTTCCCAATGAGCAGTTCTTC
CDR3 protein: CSARVGLPNEQFF
J gene: TRBJ2-1
clone size: -
D gene: -
V gene: TRBV20-1

CDR3 DNA: TGTGCCAGCAGTTCCCCGTCCCGGGACAGGGGAAACGAGCAGTACTTC
CDR3 protein: CASSSPSRDRGNEQYF
J gene: TRBJ2-7
clone size: -
D gene: TRBD1
V gene: TRBV12-3/TRBV12-4

CDR3 DNA: TGTGCCAGCAGCTCTAGCGGGGGGGCGGTGACAGATACGCAGTATTTT
CDR3 protein: CASSSSGGAVTDTQYF
J gene: TRBJ2-3
clone size: few
D gene: TRBD2
V gene: TRBV7-8

CDR3 DNA: TGCAGTGCTAGACCGGGACAGATTGAAAAACTGTTTTTT
CDR3 protein: CSARPGQIEKLFF
J gene: TRBJ1-4
clone size: -
D gene: TRBD1
V gene: TRBV20-1

CDR3 DNA: TGCAGTGCTAGTCAACAACCGGGACAGGGAATCAATGAGCAGTTCTTC
CDR3 protein: CSASQQPGQGINEQFF
J gene: TRBJ2-1
clone size: few
D gene: TRBD1
V gene: TRBV20-1

CDR3 DNA: TGCGCCAGCAGCAGCTCGTCAGCCCCCTACAATGAGCAGTTCTTC
CDR3 protein: CASSSSSAPYNEQFF
J gene: TRBJ2-1
clone size: many
D gene: -
V gene: TRBV4-3

CDR3 DNA: TGCAGTGCTAGAGTCTTCAATGAGCAGTTCTTC
CDR3 protein: CSARVFNEQFF
J gene: TRBJ2-1
clone size: -
D gene: -
V gene: TRBV20-1

CDR3 DNA: TGCAGTGCTAGTTCTCAGTCTAGCACAGATACGCAGTATTTT
CDR3 protein: CSASSQSSTDTQYF
J gene: TRBJ2-3
clone size: few
D gene: -
V gene: TRBV20-1

CDR3 DNA: TGCAGTGCCCGGGAGGTCCTGGTCAATGAGCAGTTCTTC
CDR3 protein: CSAREVLVNEQFF
J gene: TRBJ2-1
clone size: -
D gene: TRBD2
V gene: TRBV20-1

CDR3 DNA: TGTGCCACCAGGGTTCGGGGCACAGATACGCAGTATTTT
CDR3 protein: CATRVRGTDTQYF
J gene: TRBJ2-3
clone size: -
D gene: -
V gene: TRBV7-8

CDR3 DNA: TGTGCCAGCAGCCAAGAGACTTCTACGCAGTATTTT
CDR3 protein: CASSQETSTQYF
J gene: TRBJ2-3
clone size: few
D gene: -
V gene: TRBV14

CDR3 DNA: TGTGCCAGCAGTTTCTATTGGGGGGGGAACACTGAAGCTTTCTTT
CDR3 protein: CASSFYWGGNTEAFF
J gene: TRBJ1-1
clone size: few
D gene: -
V gene: TRBV6-5

CDR3 DNA: TGCAGTGCTAGTAGGCACCTCGGGGAGCTGTTTTTT
CDR3 protein: CSASRHLGELFF
J gene: TRBJ2-2
clone size: few
D gene: -
V gene: TRBV20-1

CDR3 DNA: TGTGCCAGCTCGCCCGGGACAGGTCTGGAGACCCAGTACTTC
CDR3 protein: CASSPGTGLETQYF
J gene: TRBJ2-5
clone size: few
D gene: TRBD1
V gene: TRBV18

CDR3 DNA: TGCAGCGGGGGACAGTCGAACACTGAAGCTTTCTTT
CDR3 protein: CSGGQSNTEAFF
J gene: TRBJ1-1
clone size: -
D gene: TRBD1
V gene: TRBV29-1

CDR3 DNA: TGTGCCAGCAGCTTCCCGCGGACTAGCGGGGGCACAGATACGCAGTATTTT
CDR3 protein: CASSFPRTSGGTDTQYF
J gene: TRBJ2-3
clone size: -
D gene: TRBD2
V gene: TRBV5-5

CDR3 DNA: TGTGCCAGCTCACCGTCCGGGACAGGGCCAAAGACAGATACGCAGTATTTT
CDR3 protein: CASSPSGTGPKTDTQYF
J gene: TRBJ2-3
clone size: -
D gene: TRBD1
V gene: TRBV18

CDR3 DNA: TGTGCCAGCAGTTTACCGGCTAGAGGGTTCGGTACGCAGTATTTT
CDR3 protein: CASSLPARGFGTQYF
J gene: TRBJ2-3
clone size: few
D gene: -
V gene: TRBV27

CDR3 DNA: TGTGCCAGCAGTTACTCTATAGCAGGGGCAGGCTACGGCTACACCTTC
CDR3 protein: CASSYSIAGAGYGYTF
J gene: TRBJ1-2
clone size: -
D gene: -
V gene: TRBV6-5

CDR3 DNA: TGTGCCAGCAGGCCCCGACTAGCGAGAAGGGCAGAGACCCAGTACTTC
CDR3 protein: CASRPRLARRAETQYF
J gene: TRBJ2-5
clone size: -
D gene: TRBD2
V gene: TRBV6-2/TRBV6-3

CDR3 DNA: TGCGCCAGCAGCTTGGCAGGAGGGTTGAACACTGAAGCTTTCTTT
CDR3 protein: CASSLAGGLNTEAFF
J gene: TRBJ1-1
clone size: few
D gene: -
V gene: TRBV5-1

CDR3 DNA: TGTGCCATCAGTGAGACCCTGACAGGGAACACCTACAATGAGCAGTTCTTC
CDR3 protein: CAISETLTGNTYNEQFF
J gene: TRBJ2-1
clone size: -
D gene: TRBD1
V gene: TRBV10-3

CDR3 DNA: TGCAGCGTCGCCGGGACAGGGGGCACTGAAGCTTTCTTT
CDR3 protein: CSVAGTGGTEAFF
J gene: TRBJ1-1
clone size: few
D gene: TRBD1
V gene: TRBV29-1